The 10 T cell receptor beta chains given below trace back to one sample, sequenced in a study of shared T cell receptors in the human thymus. Sequencing used immunoSEQ multiplex PCR; TCRdb keeps in-frame clones, though not all of them. The data contain hundreds of thousands of clones, around 89% of them singletons. This same sample was also part of a study on human thymus T cells.

Sequences were obtained from thymocytes. All receptors derive from a boy in the first two years of life with a congenital heart defect.

The CDR3 region is CSAIGLAGDGWLGETQYF. DNA for the CDR3: TGCAGCGCTATAGGACTAGCGGGAGATGGATGGTTGGGAGAGACCCAGTACTTC. The J gene is TRBJ2-5, the V gene TRBV29-1, with TRBD2 matching 13 bases. The CDR3 totals 18 residues. Germline values: CDR1 SQVTM, CDR2 ANQGSEA. Germline trimming cut 7 bases from V and 4 bases from J; bases unmatched to any gene: 18.

The rearrangement joins TRBV7-2 to TRBJ2-1; the match to TRBD2 covers 12 bases. This CDR3 has 18 residues. The germline V gene encodes CDR1 SGHTA and CDR2 FQGNSA. V was clipped by 5 bases and J by 4 bases; unmatched bases: 12. The CDR3 loop is CASSPGQGLAGGYNEQFF. CDR3 nucleotide sequence: TGTGCCAGCAGCCCGGGACAGGGTCTAGCGGGAGGGTACAATGAGCAGTTCTTC. Filled out from reference TRBV7-2 and TRBJ2-1, the complete variable domain reads GAGVSQSPSNKVTEKGKDVELRCDPISGHTALYWYRQSLGQGLEFLIYFQGNSAPDKSGLPSDRFSAERTGGSVSTLTIQRTQQEDSAVYLCASSPGQGLAGGYNEQFFGPGTRLTVL.

The V gene is TRBV19, the J gene TRBJ1-3; TRBD1 might be the D (5 bases). Trimming left V 4 bases short and J 0 bases short, with 13 bases between. Germline CDR1 and CDR2: LNHDA and SQIVND (reference sequence). The CDR3 is 16 residues long. The CDR3 DNA follows: TGTGCCAGTAGTACAAGACAGCGACCCTCTGGAAACACCATATATTTT. This gives the protein CASSTRQRPSGNTIYF.

CDR3 residues: CSAREYEQYF. As DNA, the CDR3 is TGCAGTGCTAGGGAGTACGAGCAGTACTTC. The chain is built from TRBV20-1 and TRBJ2-7; D remains unclear. CDR1 and CDR2 (germline): DFQATT, SNEGSKA (reference sequence). V was pared by 3 bases and J by 4 bases, with 4 bases between. The CDR3 covers 10 residues.

This clone appeared a single time. The chain recombines TRBV7-6 with TRBJ2-2; 8 nucleotides line up with TRBD2. With 5 bases clipped from V and 2 bases from J, the junction kept 7 bases outside the gene matches. The CDR3 length is 16 residues. Germline V gene lookup returns CDR1 SGHVS and CDR2 FNYEAQ. The CDR3 protein is CASSASRGGNTGELFF. In nucleotides, the CDR3 is TGTGCCAGCAGCGCTAGCCGGGGGGGCAACACCGGGGAGCTGTTTTTT.

This chain links TRBV4-2 with TRBJ2-7, with 9 positions matching TRBD2. The CDR3 has 20 amino acids. CDR1 LGHNA and CDR2 YNFKEQ come from the germline V gene. V was clipped by 1 base and J by 6 bases; unmatched bases: 22. As DNA, the CDR3 is TGTGCCAGCAGCCAAGTATTCCCTTATTGGCTAGCGGGAAGGGTGGGCGAGCAGTACTTC. Protein: CASSQVFPYWLAGRVGEQYF.

This clone was counted between two and nine times. The V and J genes are TRBV6-1 and TRBJ2-7; no clear D. CDR1 is MNHNS and CDR2 is SASEGT in the germline V gene. The CDR3 loop spans 14 amino acids. Deletions cut 6 bases from V and 6 bases from J, with 18 bases between. CDR3 residues: CASSDLDRFGEQYF. The CDR3 DNA is TGTGCCAGCAGCGACTTGGATAGGTTTGGCGAGCAGTACTTC.

The V call is TRBV10-1, the J call TRBJ2-7, with D possibly matching TRBD1 (5 bases). CDR1 and CDR2 (germline): WNHNN, SYGVQD (reference sequence). The CDR3 runs to 12 residues. Trimming took off 9 bases at V and 2 bases at J, with 11 bases between the two ends. CDR3 in DNA: TGCGCCAGGCCTTGGGGCCCCTACGAGCAGTACTTC. It specifies CARPWGPYEQYF.

The chain recombines TRBV9 with TRBJ2-3; 8 nucleotides line up with TRBD2. Germline-derived CDR1 and CDR2 are SGDLS and YYNGEE. V lost 3 bases and J lost 2; bases outside the gene matches: 8. This CDR3 region has 16 residues. CDR3 coding DNA: TGTGCCAGCAGCGCCCAAAGCGGGAGAATCACAGATACGCAGTATTTT. Amino acids: CASSAQSGRITDTQYF.

The J gene is TRBJ2-1, the V gene TRBV4-1; tentative D call: TRBD2 (6 bases). Germline CDR1 reads MGHRA; CDR2 reads YSYEKL. Trimming stripped 4 bases from V and 0 bases from J, with 13 bases between. The CDR3 has 16 amino acids. The CDR3 spells CASSPPGVPSYNEQFF. The CDR3 bases are TGCGCCAGCAGCCCTCCGGGGGTTCCCTCCTACAATGAGCAGTTCTTC.